This T cell receptor beta chain was sequenced for a study of T cell changes during pregnancy in multiple sclerosis. The CDR3 consists of 14 residues. V was trimmed by 0 bases and J by 3 bases, leaving 8 bases between them. Germline assignment: CDR1 LGHNA and CDR2 YSLEER. Generated by immunoSEQ multiplex PCR, the TCRdb table keeps only in-frame clones and is missing some. The profile shows 55,000 to 80,000 clones, around 94% of them singletons. This sample comprised peripheral blood, obtained in the third trimester of pregnancy. J is TRBJ2-5 and V is TRBV4-3, with TRBD1 as a possible D gene (6 bases). The clonotype originates from a female donor with multiple sclerosis, enrolled in a pregnancy study. CDR3 residues: CASSQENREETQYF. In DNA, the CDR3 is TGCGCCAGCAGCCAAGAGAACAGGGAAGAGACCCAGTACTTC.